The clone carrying this TCR beta chain has at least ten counts. The data were produced by immunoSEQ multiplex PCR, yet TCRdb's version contains in-frame clones alone and is incomplete. The sample shows some 1 million clones, more than 65% of them seen only once. CDR3 length equals 12 residues. The germline gives CDR1 PRHDT, CDR2 FYEKMQ (reference sequence). Trimming cost V 0 bases and J 7 bases, with 3 bases left between them. These data are taken from a study of shared clonotypes between healthy human individuals. In the study overall: Each donor had three CD4 naive, three CD4 memory, two CD8 naive and one CD8 memory plate.

Sequenced sample: memory CD4+ T cells sorted from blood. Regarding subset: CD45RA-negative fraction. This chain links TRBV13 with TRBJ2-2; no firm D call. This TCR came from a man between 18 and 35 years old in good health. CDR3 amino acids: CASSLGVGELFF. In nucleotides, the CDR3 is TGTGCCAGCAGCTTAGGGGTCGGGGAGCTGTTTTTT.